This T cell receptor (beta chain) was identified in a study of neoadjuvant anti-PD-1 for oral cavity cancer. About the study: Patients mostly received three to four biweekly nivolumab doses at 3 mg/kg before surgery. Patients without progression received a fourth nivolumab dose around day 43, then surgical resection on days 50-56. Study-level results: TCR analyses covered only a few patients per response group.

Here immunoSEQ multiplex PCR was the method, and the copy in TCRdb shows in-frame clones only, minus some. The sample contains about 24,000 clones, under 30% of which appear only once. This CDR3 comprises 17 residues. With 2 bases removed from V and 3 bases from J, the gap between germline ends came to 17 bases. Germline V lookup: CDR1 ENHRY, CDR2 SYGVKD. As concerns this clone: Its antigen remains unknown.

Time point specified: after neoadjuvant nivolumab, at surgical resection. Patients were newly diagnosed with stage II-IVA oral cavity squamous cell carcinoma without prior systemic or radiation treatment. This sequence originates from a person aged 35-80 years with oral cavity squamous cell carcinoma. J is TRBJ1-5 and V is TRBV10-3; a weak D match, TRBD1 (6 bases). Sequenced here: tumor tissue, sampled after nivolumab (anti-PD-1) treatment. The CDR3 here is CAISEPRSGAANQPQHF. Here the CDR3 DNA reads TGTGCCATCAGTGAGCCTCGATCAGGGGCGGCCAATCAGCCCCAGCATTTT.